The source of this T cell receptor (beta chain) is a study of blood T cell repertoires in COVID-19. Study at large: Samples of COVID-19 (acute and convalescent) were obtained from the United States, Italy and Spain. T cells, B-cell-depleted T cells, or PBMCs supplied cDNA or gDNA.

The CDR3 is 11 residues long. V dropped 8 bases and J dropped 6 bases, with 11 bases sitting between them. Germline lookup yields CDR1 MNHEY and CDR2 SVGAGI. In the authors' methods: The authors estimated nucleated cell counts from reference gene primer amplification. The method was immunoSEQ multiplex PCR; TCRdb's version includes in-frame clones alone and lacks a portion of them. The DNA gave D and trimming, while V, J and clone size come from that table. The table includes under 130,000 clones, approximately 72% detected once. The J gene is TRBJ2-7, the V gene TRBV6-5; D is undetermined. Sample: peripheral blood. The source of this sequence is a woman in her 70s with acute or convalescent COVID-19. The CDR3 DNA reads as TGTGCCAGCGGGTTGCTAGGCGAGCAGTACTTC. Protein: CASGLLGEQYF.